The 19 T cell receptor beta chains below all came from one sample that was sequenced in a study of cytomegalovirus exposure and HLA in healthy donors. Use of 60 Vbeta and 13 Jbeta primers characterized the PCR. Sequencing was performed with immunoSEQ multiplex PCR; in TCRdb, only in-frame clones are kept and a portion is missing. The sample lists 150,000 or so clones, 65% to 70% occurring once. Sequenced: PBMCs. The receptors here all came from a man aged 30 to 45 in good health and CMV-seropositive.

This sequence joins TRBV30 and TRBJ1-2; D not certain. From germline, CDR1 is GTSNPN and CDR2 SVGIG (reference sequence). This CDR3 is built from 12 residues. Trimming took 4 bases from V and 4 from J, leaving 10 bases between them. The CDR3 sequence: CAWTVISYGYTF. CDR3 DNA sequence: TGTGCCTGGACAGTTATCTCCTATGGCTACACCTTC.

The chain employs TRBV19 and TRBJ2-1, with D perhaps matching TRBD2 (5 bases). The ends were cut back, 10 bases at V and 8 bases at J, with 15 bases in the middle. This CDR3 region has 12 residues. Per the germline V gene, CDR1 is LNHDA and CDR2 is SQIVND (reference sequence). The CDR3 sequence is CATRRTTYEQFF. In DNA, the CDR3 is TGTGCCACCCGGAGGACCACATATGAGCAGTTCTTC.

The CDR3 is CAWSAGTGFLYGYTF. CDR3 nucleotide sequence: TGTGCCTGGAGTGCAGGAACCGGCTTCCTCTATGGCTACACCTTC. The chain carries TRBV30 and TRBJ1-2, with unresolved D. The CDR3 covers 15 residues. The V gene's germline CDR1 is GTSNPN and CDR2 SVGIG (reference sequence). V was shortened by 1 base and J by 4 bases, with 16 bases between the two germline ends.

This chain joins TRBV9 and TRBJ1-2; 8 nucleotides match TRBD1. Germline V CDR1 and CDR2: SGDLS, YYNGEE. The CDR3 loop spans 17 amino acids. V was clipped by 4 bases and J by 7 bases; unmatched bases: 18. The CDR3 DNA follows: TGTGCCAGCAGCCCCCGCTACGACGGGCAGGGGGCTGGTGGCTACACCTTC. This gives the protein CASSPRYDGQGAGGYTF.

This clone was counted a few times. Here the CDR3 DNA reads TGTGCCAGCAGGCCCGGGACTGGGGAGTCCAAGCAGTACTTC. This codes for CASRPGTGESKQYF. The chain combines TRBV28 with TRBJ2-7; TRBD2 is a possible D gene (6 bases). Germline V gene sequence: CDR1 MDHEN, CDR2 SYDVKM. V dropped 6 bases and J dropped 8 bases, with 20 bases sitting between them. The CDR3 totals 14 residues.

This clone was counted only a few times. The gene calls are TRBV6-4 and TRBJ1-1; no clear D gene. The CDR3 is 13 residues long. The germline V and J ends were trimmed by 2 bases and 0 bases, with 4 bases remaining between them. Germline V gene data show CDR1 as MRHNA and CDR2 as SNTAGT. This CDR3 is CASSDEMNTEAFF. The CDR3 region has the DNA TGTGCCAGCAGTGACGAGATGAACACTGAAGCTTTCTTT.

This clone was seen only a few times. The chain employs TRBV13 and TRBJ1-4; no definite D call. The CDR3 length is 14 residues. V gave up 3 bases and J gave up 8 bases, with 13 bases separating them. Germline CDR1 and CDR2: PRHDT and FYEKMQ (reference sequence). Here the CDR3 DNA reads TGTGCCAGCAGCTTCGGAGGGCTCGGGGAAAAACTGTTTTTT. Translation: CASSFGGLGEKLFF.

This clone was counted between two and nine times. The chain carries TRBV6-1 and TRBJ2-7, with D possibly TRBD2 on 5 matching bases. Per germline, CDR1 MNHNS and CDR2 SASEGT. The CDR3 spans 13 residues. V was trimmed by 3 bases and J by 5 bases, leaving 11 bases between them. The CDR3 DNA reads TGTGCCAGCAGTGACAACACTAGAGACGAGCAGTACTTC. This sequence encodes CASSDNTRDEQYF.

The V and J genes are TRBV2 and TRBJ1-1; TRBD1 agrees at 10 bases. The length of the CDR3 is 14 residues. CDR1 and CDR2 (germline): SNHLY, FYNNEI. V gave up 4 bases and J gave up 5 bases; unmatched junction bases: 4. Here the CDR3 DNA reads TGTGCCAGCAGTGCCGGGACAGGGGTGACTGAAGCTTTCTTT. It encodes CASSAGTGVTEAFF.

This clone has a single count. V is TRBV25-1 and J is TRBJ1-2; TRBD1 matches 8 bases. The germline V gene encodes CDR1 MGHDK and CDR2 SYGVNS. Trimming took 7 bases from V and 7 from J; bases not matched to a gene: 8. The CDR3 length is 13 residues. CDR3 protein: CASIGTGGSGYTF. CDR3 in DNA: TGTGCCAGCATAGGTACAGGGGGATCTGGCTACACCTTC.

This clone was seen a single time. This sequence joins TRBV12-5 and TRBJ2-5; TRBD1 agrees at 7 bases. The J call may not be correct, given that the DNA end is closer to TRBJ2-7. Germline values: CDR1 LGHNT, CDR2 FRNRAP. This CDR3 comprises 16 residues. The CDR3 DNA sequence: TGTGCTAGTGGTAAAGGGGGCTATCTCGACTCCTACGAGCAGTACTTC. Translation: CASGKGGYLDSYEQYF.

This chain uses TRBV19 with TRBJ2-7; no clear D gene. The length of the CDR3 is 16 residues. The germline gives CDR1 LNHDA, CDR2 SQIVND (reference sequence). V lost 0 bases and J lost 2, with 14 bases in between. The CDR3 DNA reads TGTGCCAGTAGTATAGATTCGGTGCATCCGACCTACGAGCAGTACTTC. It translates to CASSIDSVHPTYEQYF.

The genes are TRBV4-2 and TRBJ2-5; 10 bases match TRBD2. Germline assignment: CDR1 LGHNA and CDR2 YNFKEQ. This CDR3 is built from 16 residues. Losses at the gene ends were 1 base for V and 2 bases for J; bases not matched to a gene: 4. The CDR3: CASSQGAGGIQETQYF. In DNA form, the CDR3 reads TGTGCCAGCAGCCAAGGAGCGGGAGGGATTCAAGAGACCCAGTACTTC.

The chain uses TRBV9 and TRBJ1-1; D remains unclear. The ends were cut back, 6 bases at V and 1 base at J, with 16 bases in the middle. Germline loops: CDR1 SGDLS, CDR2 YYNGEE. CDR3 length: 15 residues. The CDR3 region is CASTIGRSRNTEAFF. The CDR3 region has the DNA TGTGCCAGCACCATAGGGAGGAGTCGGAACACTGAAGCTTTCTTT. Filled out from reference TRBV9 and TRBJ1-1, the complete variable domain reads DSGVTQTPKHLITATGQRVTLRCSPRSGDLSVYWYQQSLDQGLQFLIQYYNGEERAKGNILERFSAQQFPDLHSELNLSSLELGDSALYFCASTIGRSRNTEAFFGQGTRLTVV.

This chain joins TRBV28 and TRBJ2-5, with TRBD2 as a possible D gene (6 bases). The CDR3 totals 15 residues. CDR1 MDHEN and CDR2 SYDVKM come from the germline V gene. The germline V and J ends were trimmed by 3 bases and 5 bases, with 16 bases remaining between them. CDR3 nucleotide sequence: TGTGCCAGCAGTTTGGCGTCTGCGGGAATCGAGACCCAGTACTTC. It is translated as CASSLASAGIETQYF.

This sequence joins TRBV5-1 and TRBJ1-1; TRBD1 matches 8 bases. V was clipped by 4 bases and J by 2 bases; unmatched bases: 4. The CDR3 length is 14 residues. Germline V gene sequence: CDR1 SGHRS, CDR2 YFSETQ. In DNA, the CDR3 is TGCGCCAGCAGCGGGGGACAGGTAAACACTGAAGCTTTCTTT. Residues: CASSGGQVNTEAFF.

This clone has just a few counts. This sequence joins TRBV18 and TRBJ1-1; 7 positions agree with TRBD1. The germline gives CDR1 KGHSH, CDR2 LQKENI. V trimming: 5 bases; J trimming: 1 base; junction bases outside the gene matches: 1. The CDR3 runs 13 residues. The CDR3 region is CASSTGENTEAFF. CDR3 DNA: TGTGCCAGCTCAACAGGGGAGAACACTGAAGCTTTCTTT.

This sequence joins TRBV27 and TRBJ2-7; TRBD1 aligns across 10 bases. This CDR3 contains 16 residues. The germline CDR1 and CDR2 sequences are MNHEY and SMNVEV (reference sequence). V was pared by 5 bases and J by 2 bases, with 9 bases of the junction left unmatched. Here the CDR3 reads CASSLTGTGETYEQYF. The CDR3 DNA reads TGTGCCAGCAGTCTTACCGGGACAGGGGAAACCTACGAGCAGTACTTC.

This rearrangement joins TRBV11-3 to TRBJ2-3; TRBD2 agrees at 8 bases. Trimming at V came to 3 bases and at J to 9 bases, leaving 11 bases not matched to a gene. The length of the CDR3 is 15 residues. CDR1 is SGHNT and CDR2 is YENEEA in the germline V gene. This chain's CDR3 is CASSFSAGVPGTQYF. CDR3 DNA sequence: TGTGCCAGCAGCTTTTCAGCGGGAGTTCCCGGAACGCAGTATTTT.